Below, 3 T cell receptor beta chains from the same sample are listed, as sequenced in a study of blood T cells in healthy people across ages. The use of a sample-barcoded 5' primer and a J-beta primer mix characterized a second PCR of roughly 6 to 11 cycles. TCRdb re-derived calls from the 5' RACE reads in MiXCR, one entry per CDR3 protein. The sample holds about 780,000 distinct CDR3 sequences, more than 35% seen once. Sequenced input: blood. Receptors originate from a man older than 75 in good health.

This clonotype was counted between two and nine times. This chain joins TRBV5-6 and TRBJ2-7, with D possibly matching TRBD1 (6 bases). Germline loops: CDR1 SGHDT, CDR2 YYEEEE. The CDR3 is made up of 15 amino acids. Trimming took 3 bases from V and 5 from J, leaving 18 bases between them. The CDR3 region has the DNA TGTGCCAGCAGCTACGCCTCGGACAGACCAAACGAGCAGTACTTC. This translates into CASSYASDRPNEQYF.

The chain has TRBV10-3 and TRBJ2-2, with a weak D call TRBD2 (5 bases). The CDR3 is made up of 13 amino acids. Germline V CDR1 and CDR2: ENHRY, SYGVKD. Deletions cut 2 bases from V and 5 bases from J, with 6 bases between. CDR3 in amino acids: CAISEGETGELFF. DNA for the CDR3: TGTGCCATCAGTGAGGGGGAGACCGGGGAGCTGTTTTTT.

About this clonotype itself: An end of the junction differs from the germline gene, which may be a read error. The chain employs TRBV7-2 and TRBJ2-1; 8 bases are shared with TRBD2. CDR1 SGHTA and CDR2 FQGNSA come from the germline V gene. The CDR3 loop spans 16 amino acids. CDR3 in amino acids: CASSSATGLVGDEPFF. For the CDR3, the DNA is TGTGCCAGCAGCTCTGCGACGGGACTAGTTGGGGATGAGCCGTTCTTC. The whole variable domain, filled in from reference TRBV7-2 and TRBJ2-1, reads GAGVSQSPSNKVTEKGKDVELRCDPISGHTALYWYRQSLGQGLEFLIYFQGNSAPDKSGLPSDRFSAERTGGSVSTLTIQRTQQEDSAVYLCASSSATGLVGDEPFFGPGTRLTVL.